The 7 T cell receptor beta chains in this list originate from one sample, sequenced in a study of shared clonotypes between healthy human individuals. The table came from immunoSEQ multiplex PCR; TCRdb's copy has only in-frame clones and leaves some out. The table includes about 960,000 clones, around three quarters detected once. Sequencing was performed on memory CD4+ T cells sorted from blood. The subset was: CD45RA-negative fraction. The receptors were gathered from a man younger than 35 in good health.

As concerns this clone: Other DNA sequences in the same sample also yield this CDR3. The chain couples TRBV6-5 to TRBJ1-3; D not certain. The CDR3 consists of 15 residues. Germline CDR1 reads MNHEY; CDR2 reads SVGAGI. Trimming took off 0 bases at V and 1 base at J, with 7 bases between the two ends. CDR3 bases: TGTGCCAGCAGTTACTCGGGAGGGTCTGGAAACACCATATATTTT. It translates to CASSYSGGSGNTIYF.

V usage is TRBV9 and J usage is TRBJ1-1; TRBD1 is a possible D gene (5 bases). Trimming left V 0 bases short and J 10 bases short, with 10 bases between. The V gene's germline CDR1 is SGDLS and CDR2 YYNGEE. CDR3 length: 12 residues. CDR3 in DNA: TGTGCCAGCAGCGTAGTCGGGGGACTAGCTTTCTTT. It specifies CASSVVGGLAFF.

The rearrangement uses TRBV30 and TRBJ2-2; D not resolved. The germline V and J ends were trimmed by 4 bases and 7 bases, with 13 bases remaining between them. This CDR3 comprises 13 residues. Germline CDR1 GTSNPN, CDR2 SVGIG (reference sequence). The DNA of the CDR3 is TGTGCCTGGACCAACCTTTTGGGCGGGGAGCTGTTTTTT. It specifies CAWTNLLGGELFF.

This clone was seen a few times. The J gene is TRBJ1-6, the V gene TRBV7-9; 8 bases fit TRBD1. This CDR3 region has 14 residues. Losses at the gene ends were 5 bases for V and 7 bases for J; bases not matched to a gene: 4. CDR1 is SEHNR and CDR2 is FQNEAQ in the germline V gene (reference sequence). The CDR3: CASSRGDRNSPLHF. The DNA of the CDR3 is TGTGCCAGCAGCCGCGGGGACAGGAATTCACCCCTCCACTTT.

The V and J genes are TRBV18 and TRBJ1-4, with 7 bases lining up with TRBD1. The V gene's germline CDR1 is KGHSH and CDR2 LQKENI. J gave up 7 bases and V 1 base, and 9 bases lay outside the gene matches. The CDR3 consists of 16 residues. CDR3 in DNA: TGTGCCAGCTCACCACGTGGACAGGCCTTGGGTGAAAAACTGTTTTTT. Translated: CASSPRGQALGEKLFF.

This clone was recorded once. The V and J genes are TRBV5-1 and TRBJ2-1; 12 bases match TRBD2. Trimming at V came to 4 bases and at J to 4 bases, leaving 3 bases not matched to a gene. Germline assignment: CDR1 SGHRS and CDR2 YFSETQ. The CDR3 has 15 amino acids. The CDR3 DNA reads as TGCGCCAGCAGCAGGACTAGCGGGGATTACAATGAGCAGTTCTTC. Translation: CASSRTSGDYNEQFF.

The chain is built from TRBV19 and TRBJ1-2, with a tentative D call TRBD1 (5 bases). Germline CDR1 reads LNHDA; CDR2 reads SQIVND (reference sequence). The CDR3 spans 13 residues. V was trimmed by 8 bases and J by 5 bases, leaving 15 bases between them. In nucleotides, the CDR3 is TGTGCCAGTCAGGGCAGCCCTTTATATGGCTACACCTTC. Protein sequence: CASQGSPLYGYTF.